A selection of T cell receptor beta chains follows, all from one sample in a study of glioma-infiltrating T cells after dendritic cell vaccination. The method was immunoSEQ multiplex PCR; TCRdb's version includes in-frame clones alone and lacks a portion of them. The sample consists of 90,000 to 100,000 clones, approximately 81% of them appearing once. Sequenced material: blood, taken before dendritic cell vaccination. These TCRs come from a human donor with glioblastoma. The CDR3 runs from the conserved cysteine through the conserved F or W.

v_call: TRBV30
cdr3_aa: CAWSPNSNYGYTF

v_call: TRBV28
cdr3_aa: CASSLGLASPYEQYF

v_call: TRBV28
cdr3_aa: CASSPPGLEGYTF

v_call: TRBV19
cdr3_aa: CASSPGTGNTIYF

v_call: TRBV7-9
cdr3_aa: CASSLSGNTEAFF

v_call: TRBV28
cdr3_aa: CASFPGGRGTEAFF

v_call: TRBV5-6
cdr3_aa: CASSGGTQETQYF

v_call: TRBV6-6
cdr3_aa: CASSRRLQAGPQPQHF

v_call: TRBV27
cdr3_aa: CASRTGVGGEQYF

v_call: TRBV7-9
cdr3_aa: CASMGSVAAYNEQFF

v_call: TRBV7-9
cdr3_aa: CASSKGQGYGYTF

v_call: TRBV7-3
cdr3_aa: CASSLGQGTEAFF

v_call: TRBV6-5
cdr3_aa: CASNTVPGGQETQYF

v_call: TRBV5-1
cdr3_aa: CASSTMATGSTEAFF

v_call: TRBV27
cdr3_aa: CASSSRQGAPTEAFF

v_call: TRBV5-1
cdr3_aa: CASSLASGGYYNEQFF

v_call: TRBV2
cdr3_aa: CASSDLVSSPLHF

v_call: TRBV5-1
cdr3_aa: CASSLTTGMEQYF

v_call: TRBV7-9
cdr3_aa: CASSSGLAGGTDTQYF

v_call: TRBV19
cdr3_aa: CASSIRAGDYYEQYF